The clone carrying this TCR beta chain appeared once. Antigen: not known. Approximately 30,000 T cell genomes (about 210 ng DNA) went into each sorted-subset replicate. TCRdb's copy holds only in-frame clones and misses some; the assay was immunoSEQ multiplex PCR. The sample shows some 580,000 clones, around 97% of them seen only once. This sample is part of a study of shared clonotypes between healthy human individuals. Study-wide findings and caveats: The sole specimen, blood, was sampled, and tissue repertoires likely differ. Clonotype sharing across donors was expected to vary with sequencing depth. Few donors restricted represented genetic and exposure-history diversity.

V was trimmed by 5 bases and J by 2 bases, leaving 13 bases between them. The CDR3 has 15 residues. Germline V gene sequence: CDR1 SGHTA, CDR2 FQGTGA. The clonotype comes from a woman aged 25 to 39 in good health. This chain connects TRBV7-3 to TRBJ2-1, with D possibly TRBD2 on 6 matching bases. Source material: naive CD4+ T cells sorted from blood. The subset is: CD45RA+ positively selected. The chain's CDR3 is CASSRTSTAYNEQFF. Written as DNA, the CDR3 is TGTGCCAGCAGCCGTACTAGCACGGCCTACAATGAGCAGTTCTTC.